The entry below describes one T cell receptor (beta chain). This CDR3 has 17 amino acids. Germline V lookup: CDR1 SGHRS, CDR2 YFSETQ. Losses at the gene ends were 1 base for V and 6 bases for J; bases not matched to a gene: 6. The record originates from a study of blood T cell repertoires in COVID-19. Study information: Spain, Italy and the United States supplied samples that represented acute and convalescent COVID-19. From T cells, B-cell-depleted T cells, or PBMCs came the material, which was cDNA or gDNA.

As handled by the study authors: Researchers report that nucleated cell counts were estimated from reference gene primer amplification. Using immunoSEQ multiplex PCR, the repertoire was profiled, and TCRdb retains in-frame clones only, with some absent. The V and J calls and clone size were taken over from that table, and D and trimming were inferred from the DNA. Found here are about 78,000 clones, 90% of them singletons; the top ten hold approximately 0.98%. The chain is built from TRBV5-1 and TRBJ1-6, with 11 bases matching TRBD1. The sequenced sample was peripheral blood. This sequence originates from a woman aged 50 to 60 in a cohort sampled during active COVID-19. The CDR3 here is CASSLRDRGASNSPLHF. In DNA form, the CDR3 reads TGCGCCAGCAGCTTGAGGGACAGGGGGGCGTCTAATTCACCCCTCCACTTT. The complete variable domain, with remaining parts taken from reference TRBV5-1 and TRBJ1-6, reads KAGVTQTPRYLIKTRGQQVTLSCSPISGHRSVSWYQQTPGQGLQFLFEYFSETQRNKGNFPGRFSGRQFSNSRSEMNVSTLELGDSALYLCASSLRDRGASNSPLHFGNGTRLTVT.